Sequencing of this T cell receptor (beta chain) was carried out in a study of blood T cell repertoires in COVID-19. Across the whole study: In each case, the material was cDNA or gDNA derived from T cells, B-cell-depleted T cells, or PBMCs.

In this sample, this clone turned up a few times. Under the authors' procedure: From reference gene primer amplification, estimates of nucleated cell counts were derived. TCRdb's table, derived via immunoSEQ multiplex PCR, lists solely in-frame clones and lacks some. The DNA gave D and trimming, while V, J and clone size come from that table. The table shows 250,000 to 400,000 clones, with 85% occurring only once. Participants classified as exposed had met a COVID-19 case within 2 weeks before study entry. This receptor was identified in a woman in her twenties or thirties who had been exposed to COVID-19. The sequencing input was PBMCs or T cells enriched from blood (not recorded which).

The CDR3 loop reads CASRLVRDRGYSPLHF. The DNA for the CDR3 is TGTGCAAGTCGCTTAGTCCGGGACAGGGGATATTCACCCCTCCACTTT. This chain joins TRBV12-2 and TRBJ1-6; no check of the table's D call, TRBD1, against the DNA was made. TRBV12-2 is annotated as a pseudogene. The CDR3 is 16 residues long.